The clone carrying this T cell receptor (beta chain) came up a few times. This specimen belongs to a study of regulatory T cells in long-lasting Graves disease. CDR3 regions were amplified by Arm-PCR using iRepertoire HTBI primers to build TCR beta libraries. TCRdb used MiXCR to reprocess the multiplex PCR reads, holding one entry per CDR3 protein. The sample lists about 620,000 distinct CDR3 sequences, 15% to 20% occurring once. Germline V gene lookup returns CDR1 KGHDR and CDR2 SFDVKD. Trimming cost V 4 bases and J 5 bases; bases outside gene matches: 10. The length of the CDR3 is 16 residues. Indicated time point: newly diagnosed GD, antithyroid drugs for less than 3 months. Construction of the TCR library relied on RNA isolated from PBMCs. This sample also appeared in a second study, on T cells in Graves' hyperthyroidism and ophthalmopathy.

V gene TRBV24-1 combines with J gene TRBJ1-5; 7 bases agree with TRBD1. This receptor was taken from a woman under 40 with Graves disease. This material consisted of peripheral blood mononuclear cells (PBMCs), taken at new diagnosis, from a patient treated with antithyroid drugs. CDR3 nucleotides: TGTGCCACCAGTGAGCGGAAAGCAGGGGGGGATCAGCCCCAGCATTTT. As protein: CATSERKAGGDQPQHF.